The text below deals with one TCR beta chain. What it recognizes is unknown. The sample is drawn from a study of cytotoxic CD8 clonotypes in ibrutinib-treated CLL. Study summary: Within the patient group, 11 were relapsed/refractory and over 14 treatment-naive, and roughly 18 were IGHV unmutated. Points from the study as a whole: Before falling back toward baseline at progression, clonality had risen at the time of ibrutinib response.

Researchers set a sequencing depth target of 1 in 200,000 to 1 in 1 million T cells. The protocol was immunoSEQ multiplex PCR, while the TCRdb copy is restricted to in-frame clones and leaves out a portion. Here the sample spans 30,000 or so clones, roughly 59% being singletons. Germline trimming cut 4 bases from V and 3 bases from J; bases unmatched to any gene: 3. This CDR3 has 15 residues. Germline CDR1 is SGHVS and CDR2 is FQNEAQ. The source is a human donor with chronic lymphocytic leukemia. This chain uses TRBV7-8 with TRBJ2-1; 10 bases map to TRBD2. The source material was PBMCs, sampled before ibrutinib treatment. DNA of the CDR3: TGTGCCAGCAGCTATACTAGCGGGATCTACAATGAGCAGTTCTTC. Its protein is CASSYTSGIYNEQFF.